This TCR beta chain was retrieved from a study of early T cells in non-severe SARS-CoV-2 infection. At the level of the study: From unsorted whole blood, bulk RNA was sequenced, and the chains remained unpaired.

Unique molecular identifier tags were affixed to discrete cDNA molecules. Each CDR3 protein is one row after TCRdb ran MiXCR on the 5' RACE reads. The sample has about 100,000 distinct CDR3 sequences; about 13% are singletons. The length of the CDR3 is 15 residues. Unmatched junction bases numbered 7, after V lost 6 bases and J lost 8 bases. The rearrangement uses TRBV12-3 or TRBV12-4 and TRBJ1-6; 10 bases match TRBD1. This TCR was recovered from an adult who was a healthcare worker with PCR-confirmed SARS-CoV-2 infection or an uninfected control (not recorded which). Input material: whole blood. CDR3 protein: CASRPAGTGDSPLHF. CDR3 nucleotides: TGTGCCAGCAGACCCGCCGGGACAGGGGATTCACCCCTCCACTTT.